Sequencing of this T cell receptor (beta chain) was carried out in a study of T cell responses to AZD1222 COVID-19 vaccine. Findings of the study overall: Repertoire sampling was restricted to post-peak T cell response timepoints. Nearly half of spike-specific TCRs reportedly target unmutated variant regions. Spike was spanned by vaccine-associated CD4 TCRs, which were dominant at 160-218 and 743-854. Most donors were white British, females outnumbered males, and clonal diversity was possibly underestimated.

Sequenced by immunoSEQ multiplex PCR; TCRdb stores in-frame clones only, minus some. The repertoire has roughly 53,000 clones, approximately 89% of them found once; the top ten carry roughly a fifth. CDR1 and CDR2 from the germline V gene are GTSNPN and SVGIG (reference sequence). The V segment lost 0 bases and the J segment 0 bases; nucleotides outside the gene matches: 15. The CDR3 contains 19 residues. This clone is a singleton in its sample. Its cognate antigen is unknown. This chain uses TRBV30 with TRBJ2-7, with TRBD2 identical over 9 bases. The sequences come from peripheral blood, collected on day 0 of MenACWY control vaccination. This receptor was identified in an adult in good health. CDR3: CAWSVLSGRIWSSSYEQYF. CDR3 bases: TGTGCCTGGAGTGTACTAAGCGGGAGGATATGGTCGAGCTCCTACGAGCAGTACTTC.